These 12 T cell receptor beta chains share one sample of origin, sequenced in a study of T cells expressing NK-cell markers. Using the 5' RACE reads, TCRdb records one entry per CDR3 protein without DNA. The sample yields about 430,000 distinct CDR3 sequences, of which the top ten take up approximately 1.4%. The sample consisted of blood T cells: a sorted CD56 or NKG2C T cell subset, CD4+ or CD8+ T cells, or bulk PBMC T cells (not recorded which). These receptors were taken from a woman aged 45 to 65 in good health.

The V call is TRBV10-3, the J call TRBJ2-2; TCRdb indicates TRBD1, and absent DNA this call remains unverified. CDR1 is ENHRY, CDR2 SYGVKD, per germline. This CDR3 spans 14 amino acids. CDR3: CAIKRETDTGELFF.

The rearrangement links TRBV5-1 to TRBJ2-7; TCRdb's D call of TRBD1 is untestable without DNA. The CDR3 spans 12 residues. The germline V gene has CDR1 SGHRS and CDR2 YFSETQ. The CDR3 sequence is CASSSSPSEQYF.

The CDR3 sequence is CASSQEMTELNSNYGYTF. This sequence joins TRBV4-2 and TRBJ1-2. Germline lookup yields CDR1 LGHNA and CDR2 YNFKEQ. The CDR3 length is 18 residues.

This chain links TRBV6-1 with TRBJ2-7; TCRdb's assignment of TRBD2 cannot be checked, as there is no DNA. The V gene's germline CDR1 is MNHNS and CDR2 SASEGT. The CDR3 has 16 residues. This chain's CDR3 is CASRANWGPQGYEQYF.

The gene calls are TRBV19 and TRBJ2-5; TCRdb proposes TRBD1, but this gene call is untestable without DNA. The germline V gene has CDR1 LNHDA and CDR2 SQIVND (reference sequence). The CDR3 is 14 amino acids. The CDR3 reads CASSIETGVETQYF.

The chain recombines TRBV27 with TRBJ1-4; the TCRdb call, TRBD1, lacks DNA for checking. CDR1 and CDR2 from the germline V gene are MNHEY and SMNVEV (reference sequence). The CDR3 spans 14 residues. This chain's CDR3 is CASSSDRVGEKLFF.

V and J are TRBV12-3 or TRBV12-4 and TRBJ1-2. The CDR3 is 13 amino acids. The CDR3: CASSLKRGSGYTF.

CDR3 loop: CASSSLPLPGSYNEQFF. V usage is TRBV5-1 and J usage is TRBJ2-1; without DNA, the TCRdb call of TRBD1 cannot be checked. CDR3 length: 17 residues. Per germline, CDR1 SGHRS and CDR2 YFSETQ.

The chain's CDR3 is CASSDPTSIYNEQFF. V is TRBV25-1 and J is TRBJ2-1; TCRdb proposes TRBD2, but this gene call is untestable without DNA. Germline CDR1 and CDR2: MGHDK and SYGVNS. The CDR3 length is 15 residues. Combining the CDR3 with reference TRBV25-1 and TRBJ2-1 gives the whole variable domain EADIYQTPRYLVIGTGKKITLECSQTMGHDKMYWYQQDPGMELHLIHYSYGVNSTEKGDLSSESTVSRIRTEHFPLTLESARPSHTSQYLCASSDPTSIYNEQFFGPGTRLTVL.

The chain uses TRBV19 and TRBJ2-3; TCRdb outputs TRBD2, but without DNA this stays unchecked. Per germline, CDR1 LNHDA and CDR2 SQIVND (reference sequence). The CDR3 spans 20 residues. The CDR3 sequence: CASSIDLGLAGDLWTDTQYF.

V usage is TRBV3-1 and J usage is TRBJ2-3; as DNA is missing, the TRBD2 call by TCRdb cannot be tested. There are 17 residues in the CDR3. CDR1 and CDR2 (germline): LGHDT, YNNKEL (reference sequence). The CDR3 reads CASSQDLAREGTDTQYF.

The rearrangement joins TRBV5-1 to TRBJ2-2. This CDR3 spans 16 amino acids. CDR1 SGHRS and CDR2 YFSETQ come from the germline V gene. The CDR3 loop reads CASSLEGHLPTGELFF.